This T cell receptor beta chain was captured in a study of T cell responses to AZD1222 COVID-19 vaccine. Study-wide context: It was second doses at about 4 or about 12 weeks that were pooled.

Clones were sequenced by immunoSEQ multiplex PCR, and TCRdb holds only the in-frame ones, with some missing. The sample lists approximately 110,000 clones, 70% to 90% occurring once. The sequence derives from an adult in good health. Source: peripheral blood, taken on day 0 of AZD1222 vaccination.

The CDR3 nucleotides read TGTGCCAGCAGTTCAGAGAGGGATACGCAGTATTTT. Its translation is CASSSERDTQYF. The chain carries TRBV6-5 and TRBJ2-3; no reliable D call. Trimming removed 4 bases at V and 6 bases at J, with 8 bases between. Germline V gives CDR1 MNHEY, CDR2 SVGAGI. CDR3 length equals 12 residues.